A single sample is the source of the 15 T cell receptor beta chains below, sequenced in a study of cytomegalovirus exposure and HLA in healthy donors. It was with 60 Vbeta and 13 Jbeta primers that the PCR ran. The protocol was immunoSEQ multiplex PCR, while the TCRdb copy is restricted to in-frame clones and leaves out a portion. The sample carries around 120,000 clones, 81% recorded once. Sample: PBMCs. The source of these receptors is a man aged 18 to 30 in good health and CMV-seronegative.

The V call is TRBV29-1, the J call TRBJ1-1, with TRBD1 matching over 7 bases. The ends lost 8 bases at V and 0 bases at J; junction bases unmatched: 6. Per the germline V gene, CDR1 is SQVTM and CDR2 is ANQGSEA. The CDR3 is made up of 13 amino acids. Written as DNA, the CDR3 is TGCAGCTCCTACCAGGGGGTGAACACTGAAGCTTTCTTT. This encodes CSSYQGVNTEAFF.

The rearrangement uses TRBV4-1 and TRBJ2-5; 9 bases agree with TRBD2. The CDR3 contains 16 residues. Germline V gene data show CDR1 as MGHRA and CDR2 as YSYEKL. V shed 0 bases, J shed 2 bases, and the junction held 4 bases outside the gene matches. CDR3: CASSQEFSGGQETQYF. The DNA of the CDR3 is TGCGCCAGCAGCCAAGAGTTTAGCGGGGGACAAGAGACCCAGTACTTC.

The chain couples TRBV30 to TRBJ2-5; TRBD2 agrees at 14 bases. Looked up from germline, CDR1 is GTSNPN and CDR2 is SVGIG (reference sequence). The CDR3 sequence is 18 residues long. With V trimmed by 3 bases and J by 5 bases, 14 bases remained unmatched. CDR3 in amino acids: CAWSGLAGGESLTETQYF. For the CDR3, the DNA is TGTGCCTGGAGCGGACTAGCGGGGGGTGAGTCTCTAACGGAGACCCAGTACTTC.

The V gene is TRBV10-2, the J gene TRBJ1-1; D is undetermined. Germline assignment: CDR1 WSHSY and CDR2 SAAADI. CDR3 length equals 14 residues. Trimming cost V 4 bases and J 0 bases, with 9 bases left between them. In DNA, the CDR3 is TGCGCCAGCAGTGGGAGAGGGATGAACACTGAAGCTTTCTTT. Protein sequence: CASSGRGMNTEAFF.

The V gene is TRBV6-4, the J gene TRBJ1-5, with D hard to call. The germline V gene encodes CDR1 MRHNA and CDR2 SNTAGT. V gave up 3 bases and J gave up 6 bases, with 15 bases separating them. This CDR3 has 15 amino acids. CDR3 DNA sequence: TGTGCCAGCAGTGAAGGACCGGGGATAGGTCAGCCCCAGCATTTT. Its protein product is CASSEGPGIGQPQHF.

The rearrangement uses TRBV7-9 and TRBJ1-5; tentative D call: TRBD1 (5 bases). V gave up 5 bases and J gave up 4 bases, with 15 bases separating them. The germline V gene has CDR1 SEHNR and CDR2 FQNEAQ (reference sequence). The CDR3 is made up of 15 amino acids. The CDR3 loop reads CASSQTTGKNQPQHF. The CDR3 nucleotides are TGTGCCAGCAGCCAGACAACAGGAAAAAATCAGCCCCAGCATTTT.

The V gene is TRBV6-5, the J gene TRBJ1-2, with D maybe TRBD1 (6 bases). Trimming removed 5 bases at V and 5 bases at J, with 15 bases between. There are 14 residues in the CDR3. CDR1 is MNHEY and CDR2 is SVGAGI in the germline V gene. CDR3 in amino acids: CASSAFRGQYGYTF. CDR3 nucleotides: TGTGCCAGCAGTGCATTCAGGGGCCAATATGGCTACACCTTC.

This sequence joins TRBV4-2 and TRBJ2-1; tentative D call: TRBD1 (5 bases). The germline V gene encodes CDR1 LGHNA and CDR2 YNFKEQ. V lost 4 bases and J lost 3, with 16 bases in between. CDR3 length equals 16 residues. Written as DNA, the CDR3 is TGTGCCAGCAGCCCCTTTAGGGGTCCTTACTACAATGAGCAGTTCTTC. Translated, it gives CASSPFRGPYYNEQFF.

Only a few counts were recorded for this clone. CDR3 sequence: CASSWGGDRVNNEQFF. The CDR3, as DNA: TGCGCCAGCAGCTGGGGGGGGGACAGGGTAAACAATGAGCAGTTCTTC. The chain couples TRBV5-1 to TRBJ2-1; 9 nucleotides line up with TRBD1. V lost 3 bases and J lost 5; bases outside the gene matches: 9. Per germline, CDR1 SGHRS and CDR2 YFSETQ. The CDR3 runs to 16 residues. Full variable domain (outside the CDR3, taken from reference TRBV5-1 and TRBJ2-1): KAGVTQTPRYLIKTRGQQVTLSCSPISGHRSVSWYQQTPGQGLQFLFEYFSETQRNKGNFPGRFSGRQFSNSRSEMNVSTLELGDSALYLCASSWGGDRVNNEQFFGPGTRLTVL.

The chain is built from TRBV7-9 and TRBJ1-2; perhaps TRBD1 as D (6 bases). The CDR3 is 15 amino acids. Between the trimmed V and J ends, which lost 1 base and 3 bases, there was a span of 12 bases. The germline CDR1 and CDR2 sequences are SEHNR and FQNEAQ (reference sequence). CDR3 amino acids: CASSLEGGGHYGYTF. CDR3 DNA: TGTGCCAGCAGCTTAGAAGGCGGGGGGCACTATGGCTACACCTTC.

The chain employs TRBV10-2 and TRBJ2-3; D gene unclear. V was pared by 2 bases and J by 7 bases, with 4 bases between. The CDR3 extends over 11 amino acids. The V gene's germline CDR1 is WSHSY and CDR2 SAAADI. The CDR3 region is CASSETYTQYF. The CDR3 bases are TGCGCCAGCAGTGAGACATATACGCAGTATTTT.

Relative to its sample, this clone is medium-sized. The rearrangement uses TRBV6-1 and TRBJ1-2, with 11 bases identical to TRBD1. The ends lost 6 bases at V and 7 bases at J; junction bases unmatched: 4. CDR3 size: 13 residues. The V gene's germline CDR1 is MNHNS and CDR2 SASEGT. CDR3 bases: TGTGCCAGCAGCCCCGGGACAGGGGGTGGCTACACCTTC. Its protein is CASSPGTGGGYTF.

The V and J genes are TRBV13 and TRBJ2-2; TRBD2 matches at 11 bases. CDR1 and CDR2 (germline): PRHDT, FYEKMQ (reference sequence). The junction had 4 bases not matched to a gene; V was cut back by 3 bases and J by 1 base. CDR3 length equals 17 residues. CDR3 coding DNA: TGTGCCAGCAGCTTCTTGGGACTAGCGGTGAACACCGGGGAGCTGTTTTTT. Translation gives CASSFLGLAVNTGELFF.

The CDR3 coding sequence is TGCGCCAGCAGCGGGGGTGGGGGCGTTCGCTACACCTTC. It encodes CASSGGGGVRYTF. This rearrangement joins TRBV4-1 to TRBJ1-2; D may be TRBD1 (6 bases). CDR3 length: 13 amino acids. The ends were cut back, 5 bases at V and 9 bases at J, with 16 bases in the middle. The germline V gene encodes CDR1 MGHRA and CDR2 YSYEKL.

This clone was picked up a small number of times. This chain connects TRBV7-9 to TRBJ1-2, with 9 bases fitting TRBD1. Germline lookup yields CDR1 SEHNR and CDR2 FQNEAQ (reference sequence). V was pared by 1 base and J by 1 base, with 1 base of the junction left unmatched. The CDR3 is 15 amino acids. This CDR3 is CASSLETGGNYGYTF. The CDR3 DNA reads as TGTGCCAGCAGCTTAGAGACAGGGGGTAACTATGGCTACACCTTC.